This T cell receptor beta chain was identified during a study of blood T cell repertoires in COVID-19. Clones were sequenced by immunoSEQ multiplex PCR, and TCRdb holds only the in-frame ones, with some missing. In the table there are about 59,000 clones, about 80% of which are singletons. Unmatched junction bases numbered 5, after V lost 3 bases and J lost 10 bases. The germline CDR1 and CDR2 sequences are SGHRS and YFSETQ. The CDR3 has 14 residues. This TCR came from a man aged 55 to 70 with acute or convalescent COVID-19. This chain connects TRBV5-1 to TRBJ1-6; TRBD1 agrees at 9 bases. The sample comprised peripheral blood. CDR3 in DNA: TGCGCCAGCAGCTCGGGACAGGGAGGATCACCCCTCCACTTT. Encoded protein: CASSSGQGGSPLHF.